The text below deals with one T cell receptor beta chain. Its specificity is not known. The data were obtained in a study of Ad26.COV2.S vaccination and SARS-CoV-2 variants. Whole-study results and caveats: Quantification of TCR breadth and depth may have yielded underestimates of total T cell responses.

Treatment given: some 20 received Ad26.COV2.S at low or high dose, single or two shots; about five received placebo; per-sample allocation not given. At day 63 after the first vaccine or placebo injection, samples were drawn. Donation was by an adult aged 18-55 years who was in Boston. Using immunoSEQ multiplex PCR, the repertoire was profiled, and TCRdb retains in-frame clones only, with some absent. The sample has around 450,000 clones; 75% to 90% are singletons. Specimen: peripheral blood, collected in a trial of Ad26.COV2.S vaccine versus placebo. This clonotype was obtained from a person between 18 and 65 years old who received the Ad26.COV2.S COVID-19 vaccine or a placebo.

The CDR3, as DNA: TGTGCCACCAGAAACCGGGCCTCCACTGATACGCAGTATTTT. This codes for CATRNRASTDTQYF. This rearrangement joins TRBV15 to TRBJ2-3; D is unresolved. The germline CDR1 and CDR2 sequences are LNHNV and YYDKDF (reference sequence). The V end lost 6 bases, the J end lost 6 bases, and 16 bases lay between the germline ends. The CDR3 runs to 14 residues.